Below, 14 T cell receptor delta chains from the same sample are listed, as sequenced in a study of gamma-delta chains in newborns, infants, children. TCRdb used CATT to re-call clones from the reads. The sample comprises approximately 5,000 delta-chain clones, less than 6% of which are singletons, and 5% to 7% rests with the top ten. The sample was blood. The source of these receptors is a child who was a newborn, infant or young child, either healthy, febrile or measles-vaccinated (not recorded which).

On this clone: In the same sample, other DNA sequences code for this CDR3. CDR3 bases: TGTGCCTGTGACACTTTGGGGATGAACACCGATAAACTCATCTTT. Residues: CACDTLGMNTDKLIF. J is TRDJ1 and V is TRDV2, with TRDD3 as a possible D gene (6 bases). Germline V lookup: CDR1 GEAIGNYY, CDR2 EKD. The V and J ends lost 1 base and 0 bases respectively, with 11 bases between them. The CDR3 consists of 15 residues.

This clone was detected only a few times. It differs at one base from a far larger clone, so likely a read error. This chain joins TRDV2 and TRDJ1, with a possible D match to TRDD3 (5 bases). The CDR3 has 20 amino acids. CDR1 GEAIGNYY and CDR2 EKD come from the germline V gene. The CDR3 loop is CACGTLGTFSSSGTTDKLIF. The CDR3 bases are TGTGCCTGTGGCACCTTGGGGACTTTTTCGTCATCTGGGACCACCGATAAACTCATCTTT.

By proportion, this clone is large. The sample has other DNA sequences that encode this CDR3 too. The chain combines TRDV2 with TRDJ3; the match to TRDD3 covers 9 bases. V lost 2 bases to trimming and J lost 1 base; unmatched junction nucleotides: 2. The CDR3 length is 17 residues. The V gene's germline CDR1 is GEAIGNYY and CDR2 EKD. The DNA for the CDR3 is TGTGCCTGTGACAATACTGGGGGATCCTGGGACACCCGACAGATGTTTTTC. Amino acid sequence: CACDNTGGSWDTRQMFF.

This clone turned up a few times. The rearrangement uses TRDV2 and TRDJ1; 7 positions agree with TRDD3. J gave up 1 base and V 3 bases, and 4 bases lay outside the gene matches. CDR1 and CDR2 from the germline V gene are GEAIGNYY and EKD. The CDR3 is made up of 14 amino acids. The CDR3 DNA reads as TGTGCCTGTGACTCCCTGGGGGCCACCGATAAACTCATCTTT. It specifies CACDSLGATDKLIF.

As for this clone: Possible read error: a much larger clone is one base away. The chain couples TRDV2 to TRDJ3, with TRDD3 as a possible D gene (6 bases). This CDR3 region has 23 residues. The germline V gene encodes CDR1 GEAIGNYY and CDR2 EKD. CDR3 bases: TGTGCCTGTGACACCGTTTCGGGTCCTGGGGACCCCTCGAACTCCTGGGACACCCGACCGATGTTTTTC. Its protein is CACDTVSGPGDPSNSWDTRPMFF.

In this sample, this clone turned up a few times. This DNA's translation differs at residue 15 from TCRdb's protein, which comes from a much larger clone; a read error is likely, and the protein shown is translated from the DNA. This chain joins TRDV2 and TRDJ3; 12 nucleotides match TRDD3. Per the germline V gene, CDR1 is GEAIGNYY and CDR2 is EKD. The CDR3 has 18 residues. The CDR3 protein is CACDPTGGYSWDTRRMFF. The CDR3 DNA reads as TGTGCCTGTGACCCTACTGGGGGATACTCCTGGGACACCCGACGGATGTTTTTC.

As to this clone: Given a much more abundant clone one base away, this may be a read error. The V gene lacks a call, and TRDJ1 is the J gene; TRDD3, the table's D call, was not compared with the DNA. This CDR3 has 20 amino acids. Here the CDR3 reads CACDTIPSRGLPINTDKLIF. The CDR3 DNA sequence: TGTGCCTGTGACACTATTCCTTCTCGGGGGCTACCCATTAACACCGATAAACTCATCTTT.

By sample share, this clone is medium-sized (0.01 to 0.1%). V usage is TRDV2 and J usage is TRDJ1; no definite D call. This CDR3 has 16 residues. Trimming stripped 0 bases from V and 0 bases from J, with 13 bases between. CDR1 and CDR2 from the germline V gene are GEAIGNYY and EKD. As DNA, the CDR3 is TGTGCCTGTGACACCTTGTTGACACCTTACACCGATAAACTCATCTTT. Translated, it gives CACDTLLTPYTDKLIF.

This clone was seen a handful of times. One base separates it from a far larger clone, so it is likely a read error. The identical CDR3 is also encoded by other nucleotide sequences in the sample. V is TRDV2 and J is TRDJ2; 10 bases are shared with TRDD3. Germline CDR1 reads GEAIGNYY; CDR2 reads EKD. The CDR3 loop spans 17 amino acids. The CDR3 DNA reads as TGTGCCTGTGACACCGTAGAACTGGGGGATTTGACAGCACAGCTCTTCTTT. This encodes CACDTVELGDLTAQLFF.

The genes are TRDV2 and TRDJ3, with 13 bases that match TRDD3. The length of the CDR3 is 21 residues. Germline loops: CDR1 GEAIGNYY, CDR2 EKD. The ends lost 0 bases at V and 0 bases at J; junction bases unmatched: 7. For the CDR3, the DNA is TGTGCCTGTGACACCGCTATACTGGGGGATACGAACTCCTGGGACACCCGACAGATGTTTTTC. This translates into CACDTAILGDTNSWDTRQMFF.

The chain uses TRDV2 and TRDJ1; 8 bases are a match to TRDD3. The CDR3 totals 18 residues. After removal of 3 bases from V and 0 bases from J, the junction contained 14 bases not matched to a gene. The germline CDR1 and CDR2 sequences are GEAIGNYY and EKD. The CDR3 reads CACDPLPVLGAHTDKLIF. In DNA, the CDR3 is TGTGCCTGTGACCCTCTTCCCGTACTGGGGGCTCACACCGATAAACTCATCTTT.

This clone was counted a few times. Possible read error: a much larger clone is one base away. Other DNA sequences in the same sample also yield this CDR3. J is TRDJ1 and V is TRDV2; 10 bases agree with TRDD3. The CDR3 runs to 16 residues. CDR1 GEAIGNYY and CDR2 EKD come from the germline V gene. The DNA for the CDR3 is TGTGCCTGTGCGCCACTGGGGGATGCGTACACCGATAAACTCATCTTC. Protein product: CACAPLGDAYTDKLIF.

Relative to its sample, this clone is medium-sized. The chain employs TRDV2 and TRDJ1; 8 positions match TRDD3. CDR1 and CDR2 from the germline V gene are GEAIGNYY and EKD. After removal of 3 bases from V and 0 bases from J, the junction contained 11 bases not matched to a gene. This CDR3 comprises 17 residues. In nucleotides, the CDR3 is TGTGCCTGTGACCCCCTTACTGGGGGGTATTACACCGATAAACTCATCTTT. This translates into CACDPLTGGYYTDKLIF.

The V and J genes are TRDV1 and TRDJ1; 9 bases are a match to TRDD3. Looked up from germline, CDR1 is TSWWSYY and CDR2 is QGS. V was pared by 4 bases and J by 3 bases, with 21 bases of the junction left unmatched. CDR3 length: 20 residues. The CDR3 DNA follows: TGTGCTCTTGGGGCCTTCCTCGGGTACTGGGGGACCTTATACGCCGATAAACTCATCTTT. Its translation is CALGAFLGYWGTLYADKLIF.